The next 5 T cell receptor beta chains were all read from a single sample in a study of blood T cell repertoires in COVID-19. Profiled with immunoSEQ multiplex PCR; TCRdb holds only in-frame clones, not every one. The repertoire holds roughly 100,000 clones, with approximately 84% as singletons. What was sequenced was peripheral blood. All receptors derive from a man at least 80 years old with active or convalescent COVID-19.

The CDR3 DNA reads as TGTGCCAGCAGCCAAGTCTCGGGGTTCACTGAAGCTTTCTTT. Amino acid sequence: CASSQVSGFTEAFF. The chain employs TRBV3-1 (or the pseudogene TRBV3-2) and TRBJ1-1; D gene uncertain. This CDR3 has 14 amino acids. CDR1 is LGHDT, CDR2 YNNKEL, per germline (reference sequence). V lost 1 base and J lost 4, with 10 bases in between.

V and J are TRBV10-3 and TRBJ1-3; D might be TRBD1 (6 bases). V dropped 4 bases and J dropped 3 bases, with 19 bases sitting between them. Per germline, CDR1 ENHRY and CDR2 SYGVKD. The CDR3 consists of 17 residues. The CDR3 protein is CAISASPGQGYGNTIYF. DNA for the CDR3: TGTGCCATCAGTGCGTCCCCGGGACAAGGCTATGGAAACACCATATATTTT.

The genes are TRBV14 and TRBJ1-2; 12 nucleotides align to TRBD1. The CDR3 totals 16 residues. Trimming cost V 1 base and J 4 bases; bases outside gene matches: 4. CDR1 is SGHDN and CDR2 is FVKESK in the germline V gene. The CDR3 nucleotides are TGTGCCAGCAGCCAAGCCGGGACAGGGGGCTTCTATGGCTACACCTTC. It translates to CASSQAGTGGFYGYTF.

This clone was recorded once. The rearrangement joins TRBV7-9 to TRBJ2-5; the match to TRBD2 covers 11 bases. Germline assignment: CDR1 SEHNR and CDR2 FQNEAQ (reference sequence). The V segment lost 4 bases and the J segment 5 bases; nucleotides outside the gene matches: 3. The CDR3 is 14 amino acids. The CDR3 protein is CASSSGLAVETQYF. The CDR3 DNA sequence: TGTGCCAGCAGCTCGGGACTAGCGGTGGAGACCCAGTACTTC.

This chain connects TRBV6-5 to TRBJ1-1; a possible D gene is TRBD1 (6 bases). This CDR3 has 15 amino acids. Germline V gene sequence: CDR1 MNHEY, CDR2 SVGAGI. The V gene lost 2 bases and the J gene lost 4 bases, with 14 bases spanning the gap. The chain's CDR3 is CASSYRGMGATEAFF. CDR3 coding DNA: TGTGCCAGCAGTTACAGGGGGATGGGGGCCACTGAAGCTTTCTTT.